This entry lists 29 T cell receptor beta chains sequenced from one sample in a study of blood T cell repertoires in COVID-19. Only in-frame clones appear in the TCRdb table, and some are missing; sequencing was by immunoSEQ multiplex PCR. The repertoire consists of 80,000 to 100,000 clones, with about 80% occurring once and the leading ten covering around a quarter. Input material: peripheral blood. All receptors derive from a man aged 65 to 85 with acute or convalescent COVID-19.

The chain has TRBV15 and TRBJ1-4; no reliable D call. Germline V gene lookup returns CDR1 LNHNV and CDR2 YYDKDF (reference sequence). The germline V and J ends were trimmed by 7 bases and 3 bases, with 15 bases remaining between them. CDR3 length equals 15 residues. The CDR3 loop reads CATTVAGRSNEKLFF. The DNA of the CDR3 is TGTGCCACCACCGTTGCGGGGAGGTCTAATGAAAAACTGTTTTTT.

V gene TRBV28 combines with J gene TRBJ2-2; D remains unclear. The V gene lost 5 bases and the J gene lost 2 bases, with 6 bases spanning the gap. Germline V gene data show CDR1 as MDHEN and CDR2 as SYDVKM. CDR3 length: 13 residues. CDR3 coding DNA: TGTGCCAGCAGTAGCATAAACACCGGGGAGCTGTTTTTT. Translating gives CASSSINTGELFF.

The J gene is TRBJ2-3, the V gene TRBV5-1, with 10 bases matching TRBD1. V lost 0 bases and J lost 3; bases outside the gene matches: 4. Germline CDR1 SGHRS, CDR2 YFSETQ. CDR3 length equals 16 residues. CDR3 nucleotides: TGCGCCAGCAGCTTGGCCAGGACAGGGGGTACAGATACGCAGTATTTT. Translating gives CASSLARTGGTDTQYF.

The gene calls are TRBV12-5 and TRBJ2-1, with D tentatively TRBD1 (5 bases). Deletions cut 7 bases from V and 4 bases from J, with 14 bases between. This CDR3 spans 14 amino acids. Germline CDR1 reads LGHNT; CDR2 reads FRNRAP. CDR3 nucleotide sequence: TGTGCTAGTGTTCAGGACACCTCGTACAATGAGCAGTTCTTC. This sequence encodes CASVQDTSYNEQFF.

The CDR3: CATSAAANYGYTF. In DNA, the CDR3 is TGTGCCACCAGTGCGGCGGCTAACTATGGCTACACCTTC. V is TRBV24-1 and J is TRBJ1-2; D is unresolved. V was cut by 5 bases and J by 0 bases, with 6 bases left in between. This CDR3 has 13 amino acids. In germline, CDR1 is KGHDR, CDR2 SFDVKD.

This sequence joins TRBV28 and TRBJ2-3; the D gene is possibly TRBD1 (6 bases). V was clipped by 4 bases and J by 1 base, with 15 bases between them. Germline CDR1 and CDR2: MDHEN and SYDVKM. The CDR3 is made up of 16 amino acids. Here the CDR3 DNA reads TGTGCCAGCAGTTCCCCAGGGGCAGTTGGCACAGATACGCAGTATTTT. The encoded protein is CASSSPGAVGTDTQYF.

The rearrangement joins TRBV18 to TRBJ2-1; 8 nucleotides align to TRBD2. The CDR3 sequence is 17 residues long. Germline V gene data show CDR1 as KGHSH and CDR2 as LQKENI. Losses at the gene ends were 0 bases for V and 4 bases for J; bases not matched to a gene: 8. This CDR3 is CASSPPVGTSGYNEQFF. CDR3 nucleotide sequence: TGTGCCAGCTCACCACCGGTTGGAACTAGCGGTTACAATGAGCAGTTCTTC.

This clone appeared a single time. A junction end diverges from the germline sequence, so it may reflect a read error. The V and J genes are TRBV7-7 and TRBJ2-2, with a possible D match to TRBD2 (6 bases). CDR1 is SSHAT and CDR2 is FNYEAQ in the germline V gene (reference sequence). This CDR3 comprises 15 residues. This CDR3 is CASSLAGGGTGELFF. The CDR3, as DNA: TGTGCTAGCAGCCTAGCTGGAGGAGGGACCGGGGAGCTGTTTTTT.

The chain combines TRBV5-1 with TRBJ2-5; TRBD2 matches 14 bases. This CDR3 is 17 amino acids long. Germline V lookup: CDR1 SGHRS, CDR2 YFSETQ. Trimming cost V 3 bases and J 1 base; bases outside gene matches: 5. CDR3 DNA: TGCGCCAGCAGCTGGGGGACTAGCGGGAGTGGCCAAGAGACCCAGTACTTC. This sequence encodes CASSWGTSGSGQETQYF. Complete variable domain (other parts from reference TRBV5-1 and TRBJ2-5): KAGVTQTPRYLIKTRGQQVTLSCSPISGHRSVSWYQQTPGQGLQFLFEYFSETQRNKGNFPGRFSGRQFSNSRSEMNVSTLELGDSALYLCASSWGTSGSGQETQYFGPGTRLLVL.

V is TRBV19 and J is TRBJ1-5; 10 bases are a match to TRBD1. The CDR3 extends over 18 amino acids. V shed 6 bases and J 3 bases; nucleotides not matched to a gene: 14. Per the germline V gene, CDR1 is LNHDA and CDR2 is SQIVND (reference sequence). For the CDR3, the DNA is TGTGCCAGTAGGTCCGGGACAGGGGCCTTTATATCCAATCAGCCCCAGCATTTT. Protein product: CASRSGTGAFISNQPQHF. Based on the CDR3 plus reference TRBV19 and TRBJ1-5, the full variable domain is DGGITQSPKYLFRKEGQNVTLSCEQNLNHDAMYWYRQDPGQGLRLIYYSQIVNDFQKGDIAEGYSVSREKKESFPLTVTSAQKNPTAFYLCASRSGTGAFISNQPQHFGDGTRLSIL.

The V and J genes are TRBV7-2 and TRBJ1-6; D is uncertain. Germline CDR1 is SGHTA and CDR2 is FQGNSA. V was clipped by 3 bases and J by 8 bases, with 8 bases between them. The CDR3 sequence is 13 residues long. The CDR3 reads CASSFRRDSPLHF. CDR3 sequence (DNA): TGTGCCAGCAGCTTCAGGAGGGATTCACCCCTCCACTTT. The full variable domain, completed using reference TRBV7-2 and TRBJ1-6, is GAGVSQSPSNKVTEKGKDVELRCDPISGHTALYWYRQSLGQGLEFLIYFQGNSAPDKSGLPSDRFSAERTGGSVSTLTIQRTQQEDSAVYLCASSFRRDSPLHFGNGTRLTVT.

The chain combines TRBV5-4 with TRBJ2-1; 13 bases fit TRBD2. This CDR3 region has 16 residues. CDR1 and CDR2 (germline): SGHNT, YYREEE (reference sequence). V gave up 4 bases and J gave up 6 bases; unmatched junction bases: 7. The CDR3 DNA reads TGTGCCAGCAGCGCGAAGACTAGCGGGAGGATCAATGAGCAGTTCTTC. This translates into CASSAKTSGRINEQFF.

The CDR3 spells CASSARTGIGYEQYF. The CDR3 coding sequence is TGTGCCAGCAGCGCCCGGACAGGGATTGGCTACGAGCAGTACTTC. This sequence joins TRBV14 and TRBJ2-7; TRBD1 agrees at 8 bases. Germline lookup yields CDR1 SGHDN and CDR2 FVKESK. The trim removed 5 bases at V and 3 bases at J, leaving 9 bases unmatched. CDR3 length equals 15 residues.

This chain uses TRBV7-2 with TRBJ2-5; 9 bases map to TRBD1. Germline trimming cut 5 bases from V and 9 bases from J; bases unmatched to any gene: 13. There are 15 residues in the CDR3. Looked up from germline, CDR1 is SGHTA and CDR2 is FQGNSA. The CDR3 reads CASSNRDRARGAQYF. CDR3 bases: TGTGCCAGCAGCAACCGGGACAGGGCTAGAGGGGCCCAGTACTTC. The full variable domain, completed using reference TRBV7-2 and TRBJ2-5, is GAGVSQSPSNKVTEKGKDVELRCDPISGHTALYWYRQSLGQGLEFLIYFQGNSAPDKSGLPSDRFSAERTGGSVSTLTIQRTQQEDSAVYLCASSNRDRARGAQYFGPGTRLLVL.

The chain carries TRBV27 and TRBJ2-7; 11 nucleotides align to TRBD2. Germline V gives CDR1 MNHEY, CDR2 SMNVEV (reference sequence). The trim removed 5 bases at V and 1 base at J, leaving 4 bases unmatched. CDR3 size: 15 residues. The CDR3 region has the DNA TGTGCCAGCAGTACAACTAGCGGGAGTTCCTACGAGCAGTACTTC. Protein sequence: CASSTTSGSSYEQYF.

The chain has TRBV7-3 and TRBJ1-1; maybe TRBD1 (5 bases). This CDR3 has 14 amino acids. From germline, CDR1 is SGHTA and CDR2 FQGTGA. V lost 2 bases and J 6 bases, leaving 13 bases between the germline ends. CDR3 in DNA: TGTGCCAGCAGCTTACAGGGAGGGGTCGCTGAAGCTTTCTTT. Its translation: CASSLQGGVAEAFF.

The chain joins TRBV5-1 to TRBJ2-5; weak D call: TRBD2 (5 bases). Trimming pared 0 bases from V and 5 bases from J, leaving 8 bases between. This CDR3 is built from 13 residues. The V gene's germline CDR1 is SGHRS and CDR2 YFSETQ. DNA for the CDR3: TGCGCCAGCAGCTTGGGCCCGGGGGAGACCCAGTACTTC. Protein: CASSLGPGETQYF.

The chain carries TRBV11-2 and TRBJ2-5; 7 bases fit TRBD2. V lost 4 bases, J lost 5 bases, and 10 bases stayed unmatched. Germline V lookup: CDR1 SGHAT, CDR2 FQNNGV. The CDR3 is 15 amino acids. CDR3: CASSSEAGSGETQYF. CDR3 sequence (DNA): TGTGCCAGCAGCTCTGAAGCGGGAAGTGGGGAGACCCAGTACTTC.

V gene TRBV4-2 combines with J gene TRBJ2-5, with TRBD2 identical over 9 bases. Trimming removed 1 base from V and 2 bases from J; junction bases left unmatched: 11. The germline V gene encodes CDR1 LGHNA and CDR2 YNFKEQ. This CDR3 has 18 amino acids. The CDR3 DNA sequence: TGTGCCAGCAGCCAAGTTGGAGCTAGCGGGAAGGTTCAAGAGACCCAGTACTTC. Its protein product is CASSQVGASGKVQETQYF.

The chain is built from TRBV3-1 (or the pseudogene TRBV3-2) and TRBJ1-1; 11 bases fit TRBD1. The CDR3 contains 13 residues. CDR1 and CDR2 (germline): LGHDT, YNNKEL (reference sequence). With 7 bases clipped from V and 5 bases from J, the junction kept 3 bases outside the gene matches. The CDR3 is CASMGQGETEAFF. The CDR3 nucleotides are TGTGCCAGCATGGGACAGGGGGAAACTGAAGCTTTCTTT.

This sequence joins TRBV2 and TRBJ2-1; 10 bases agree with TRBD2. After removal of 3 bases from V and 5 bases from J, the junction contained 4 bases not matched to a gene. In germline, CDR1 is SNHLY, CDR2 FYNNEI. This CDR3 comprises 15 residues. The CDR3 DNA is TGTGCCAGCAGTGAGGCCGGGACTAGCGACAATGAGCAGTTCTTC. Its protein is CASSEAGTSDNEQFF.

A few counts support this clone. CDR3 sequence (DNA): TGTGCCAGCAGCTTACAGAGCGGGAGGAGCTCCTACAATGAGCAGTTCTTC. Translated, it gives CASSLQSGRSSYNEQFF. This chain uses TRBV11-2 with TRBJ2-1; 9 positions agree with TRBD2. Germline values: CDR1 SGHAT, CDR2 FQNNGV. The CDR3 is 17 amino acids. Trimming cost V 2 bases and J 0 bases; bases outside gene matches: 5.

The gene calls are TRBV4-1 and TRBJ2-7; D not resolved. Germline CDR1 reads MGHRA; CDR2 reads YSYEKL. Trimming left V 0 bases short and J 0 bases short, with 9 bases between. The CDR3 covers 15 residues. CDR3 protein: CASSQESPGSYEQYF. As DNA, the CDR3 is TGCGCCAGCAGCCAAGAATCCCCCGGCTCCTACGAGCAGTACTTC.

This rearrangement joins TRBV2 to TRBJ2-1; 13 positions match TRBD2. Trimming cost V 6 bases and J 4 bases; bases outside gene matches: 3. Germline values: CDR1 SNHLY, CDR2 FYNNEI. This CDR3 contains 15 residues. In nucleotides, the CDR3 is TGTGCCAGCAGCGTGGGACTAGCGGGGTACAATGAGCAGTTCTTC. Translating it yields CASSVGLAGYNEQFF.

The chain carries TRBV11-2 and TRBJ1-1; 8 bases align to TRBD1. J gave up 8 bases and V 4 bases, and 12 bases lay outside the gene matches. Germline-derived CDR1 and CDR2 are SGHAT and FQNNGV. This CDR3 region has 15 residues. The CDR3 reads CASSSPWQGAREAFF. As DNA, the CDR3 is TGTGCCAGCAGCTCGCCTTGGCAGGGGGCACGGGAAGCTTTCTTT.

The rearrangement uses TRBV6-1 and TRBJ1-4; D might be TRBD1 (5 bases). Germline V gene sequence: CDR1 MNHNS, CDR2 SASEGT. V lost 3 bases, J lost 8 bases, and 10 bases lay in between. The CDR3 extends over 13 amino acids. The CDR3 DNA reads TGTGCCAGCAGTGACAGGGAAGGAGAAAAACTGTTTTTT. This gives the protein CASSDREGEKLFF.

The chain recombines TRBV27 with TRBJ1-4; 7 bases map to TRBD1. In germline, CDR1 is MNHEY, CDR2 SMNVEV (reference sequence). The CDR3 extends over 17 amino acids. V lost 5 bases to trimming and J lost 3 bases; unmatched junction nucleotides: 12. This CDR3 is CASSPRGQARANEKLFF. CDR3 nucleotide sequence: TGTGCCAGCAGTCCCCGAGGACAGGCGCGAGCTAATGAAAAACTGTTTTTT.

This chain uses TRBV28 with TRBJ1-4, with TRBD1 matching over 9 bases. The CDR3 contains 15 residues. In germline, CDR1 is MDHEN, CDR2 SYDVKM. Trimming took 4 bases from V and 6 from J; bases not matched to a gene: 6. The CDR3: CASSSGTGNHEKLFF. CDR3 in DNA: TGTGCCAGCAGTTCCGGGACAGGGAACCATGAAAAACTGTTTTTT.

CDR3 DNA: TGCGCCAGCAGCTTGGCTAGGGGCAACGAGCAGTACTTC. It yields the protein CASSLARGNEQYF. The J gene is TRBJ2-7, the V gene TRBV5-1; weak D call: TRBD1 (5 bases). From germline, CDR1 is SGHRS and CDR2 YFSETQ. The V end lost 0 bases, the J end lost 5 bases, and 9 bases lay between the germline ends. The CDR3 consists of 13 residues.